Listed below are T cell receptor beta chains from one sample, sequenced in a study of blood T cells in healthy people across ages. MiXCR was run by TCRdb on the 5' RACE reads, yielding one entry per CDR3 protein. The table lists 550,000 to 750,000 distinct CDR3 sequences, 20% to 25% of them singletons. The sample consisted of blood. The receptors were gathered from a man between 70 and 80 years old in good health. Each CDR3 is given with its conserved first and last residue. The D gene is left open where the match is weak.

V gene: TRBV20-1
J gene: TRBJ2-1
D gene: -
CDR3 protein: CSARVHSSYDEQFF

V gene: TRBV20-1
J gene: TRBJ2-1
D gene: TRBD2
CDR3 protein: CSATPGLVYNEQFF

V gene: TRBV7-7
J gene: TRBJ2-5
D gene: -
CDR3 protein: CASINGETQYF

V gene: TRBV28
J gene: TRBJ2-2
D gene: -
CDR3 protein: CASSLLVAGVTGELFF

V gene: TRBV7-9
J gene: TRBJ2-7
D gene: TRBD2
CDR3 protein: CASSLDGTSTSYF

V gene: TRBV20-1
J gene: TRBJ1-1
D gene: -
CDR3 protein: CSARGGITEAFF

V gene: TRBV20-1
J gene: TRBJ2-1
D gene: -
CDR3 protein: CSARTASSYNEQFF

V gene: TRBV29-1
J gene: TRBJ1-5
D gene: TRBD1
CDR3 protein: CSVVGGQGQPQHF

V gene: TRBV24-1
J gene: TRBJ2-2
D gene: -
CDR3 protein: CATSGTNTGELFF

V gene: TRBV10-3
J gene: TRBJ1-4
D gene: -
CDR3 protein: CAISESRMVDSNEKLFF

V gene: TRBV12-3/TRBV12-4
J gene: TRBJ2-4
D gene: -
CDR3 protein: CASSFGGTAVAKNIQYF